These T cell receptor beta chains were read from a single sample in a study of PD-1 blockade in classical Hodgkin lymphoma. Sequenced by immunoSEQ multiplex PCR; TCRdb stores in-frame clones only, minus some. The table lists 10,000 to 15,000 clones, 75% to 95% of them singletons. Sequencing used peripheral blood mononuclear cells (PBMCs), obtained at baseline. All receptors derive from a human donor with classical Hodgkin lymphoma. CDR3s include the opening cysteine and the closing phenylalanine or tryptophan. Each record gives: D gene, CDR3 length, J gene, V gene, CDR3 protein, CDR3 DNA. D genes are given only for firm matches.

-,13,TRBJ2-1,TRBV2,CASSVTGYNEQFF,TGTGCCAGCAGTGTGACAGGTTACAATGAGCAGTTCTTC
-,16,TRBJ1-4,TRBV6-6,CASSYGGVMTNEKLFF,TGTGCCAGCAGTTACGGGGGCGTGATGACTAATGAAAAACTGTTTTTT
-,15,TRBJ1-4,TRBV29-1,CSVGSGRITNEKLFF,TGCAGCGTTGGATCGGGACGGATCACTAATGAAAAACTGTTTTTT
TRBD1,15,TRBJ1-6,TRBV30,CAWSVATGDQSPLHF,TGTGCCTGGAGTGTGGCAACAGGGGACCAATCACCCCTCCACTTT
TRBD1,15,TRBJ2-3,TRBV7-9,CASSSRDRHTDTQYF,TGTGCCAGCAGCTCTCGGGACAGACACACAGATACGCAGTATTTT
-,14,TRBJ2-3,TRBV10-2,CASSETRGSDTQYF,TGCGCCAGCAGTGAGACGCGGGGTTCCGATACGCAGTATTTT
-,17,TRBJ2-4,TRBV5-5,CASSLEARVFAKNIQYF,TGTGCCAGCAGCTTGGAGGCCAGGGTGTTTGCCAAAAACATTCAGTACTTC
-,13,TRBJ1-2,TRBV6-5,CASRLTGNYGYTF,TGTGCCAGCAGACTGACAGGCAACTATGGCTACACCTTC
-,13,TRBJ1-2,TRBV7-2,CASSLVGGLGYTF,TGTGCCAGCAGCTTAGTCGGGGGATTAGGCTACACCTTC
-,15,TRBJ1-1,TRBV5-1,CASSLGQGMNTEAFF,TGCGCCAGCAGCTTGGGGCAGGGGATGAACACTGAAGCTTTCTTT
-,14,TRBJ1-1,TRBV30,CAWIIHSLTGGAFF,TGTGCCTGGATTATACACAGTCTGACAGGAGGAGCTTTCTTT